A single TCR beta chain is shown here with its context. Its antigen remains unidentified. The same CDR3 arises from other DNA sequences in this sample as well. The CDR3 sequence is 16 residues long. Germline CDR1 is LGHDT and CDR2 is YNNKEL (reference sequence). Between the trimmed V and J ends, which lost 0 bases and 0 bases, there was a span of 9 bases. This sample is part of a study of Ad26.COV2.S vaccination and SARS-CoV-2 variants. Only in-frame clones appear in the TCRdb table, and some are missing; sequencing was by immunoSEQ multiplex PCR. This table has 46,000 or so clones, roughly 80% appearing once. Study-level results: Possibly, TCR breadth and depth analyses underestimated total T cell responses. Recipients of either vaccine or placebo displayed similar breadth of non-spike TCRs.

This TCR came from a human donor who had recovered from COVID-19. Source: peripheral blood, taken after recovery from COVID-19. This chain uses TRBV3-1 (or the pseudogene TRBV3-2) with TRBJ1-3; no clear D gene. In nucleotides, the CDR3 is TGTGCCAGCAGCCAAGATGGAACAGTCTCTGGAAACACCATATATTTT. This sequence encodes CASSQDGTVSGNTIYF.